The 19 T cell receptor beta chains given below trace back to one sample, sequenced in a study of blood T cell repertoires in COVID-19. Method: immunoSEQ multiplex PCR; TCRdb's copy keeps in-frame clones and lacks some. The table has approximately 100,000 clones, approximately 84% seen once. The material sequenced was peripheral blood. The receptors originated from a man aged 70-80 years with acute or convalescent COVID-19.

This clone was seen once. V and J are TRBV2 and TRBJ1-2; 9 bases match TRBD1. With V trimmed by 8 bases and J by 4 bases, 5 bases remained unmatched. The CDR3 covers 13 residues. CDR1 is SNHLY and CDR2 is FYNNEI in the germline V gene. In DNA, the CDR3 is TGTGCCAGCGGACAGGGGACAGGCTATGGCTACACCTTC. Translation: CASGQGTGYGYTF. The variable domain in full, completed from reference TRBV2 and TRBJ1-2, reads EPEVTQTPSHQVTQMGQEVILRCVPISNHLYFYWYRQILGQKVEFLVSFYNNEISEKSEIFDDQFSVERPDGSNFTLKIRSTKLEDSAMYFCASGQGTGYGYTFGSGTRLTVV.

V is TRBV7-6 and J is TRBJ2-1; 11 nucleotides align to TRBD2. Trimming removed 1 base from V and 5 bases from J; junction bases left unmatched: 4. This CDR3 has 16 residues. The germline V gene encodes CDR1 SGHVS and CDR2 FNYEAQ. CDR3 DNA sequence: TGTGCCAGCAGCTTAGGGTTAGCGGGGGGGAACAATGAGCAGTTCTTC. Translation gives CASSLGLAGGNNEQFF.

The chain combines TRBV29-1 with TRBJ1-1; 8 bases fit TRBD1. The ends lost 5 bases at V and 10 bases at J; junction bases unmatched: 6. Germline V gene sequence: CDR1 SQVTM, CDR2 ANQGSEA. The CDR3 sequence is 11 residues long. CDR3 protein: CSVHGQGGAFF. The CDR3 region has the DNA TGCAGCGTTCATGGACAGGGAGGAGCTTTCTTT.

The V gene is TRBV3-1 (or the pseudogene TRBV3-2), the J gene TRBJ1-2; tentatively, D is TRBD1 (6 bases). Trimming cost V 6 bases and J 5 bases, with 19 bases left between them. This CDR3 is built from 15 residues. Per the germline V gene, CDR1 is LGHDT and CDR2 is YNNKEL (reference sequence). The CDR3 protein is CASSRSPTGEYGYTF. Here the CDR3 DNA reads TGTGCCAGCAGTCGCTCCCCGACAGGAGAATATGGCTACACCTTC.

J is TRBJ2-5 and V is TRBV6-5, with D uncertain. This CDR3 contains 13 residues. Trimming left V 2 bases short and J 5 bases short, with 9 bases between. Germline V CDR1 and CDR2: MNHEY, SVGAGI. The CDR3 region is CASSYDSLETQYF. CDR3 bases: TGTGCCAGCAGTTACGACTCTCTCGAGACCCAGTACTTC.

In its sample, this clone was seen many times. The chain employs TRBV7-2 and TRBJ2-2; D unclear. This CDR3 contains 13 residues. Looked up from germline, CDR1 is SGHTA and CDR2 is FQGNSA. V lost 5 bases and J 4 bases, leaving 8 bases between the germline ends. CDR3 sequence reads: CASSPAGTGELFF. CDR3 bases: TGTGCCAGCAGCCCTGCCGGCACCGGGGAGCTGTTTTTT.

CDR3 DNA sequence: TGTGCCAGCAGCCGGGATTCGATGCTCAATGAGCAGTTCTTC. It codes for CASSRDSMLNEQFF. V usage is TRBV5-4 and J usage is TRBJ2-1; TRBD2 might be the D (5 bases). Germline CDR1 and CDR2: SGHNT and YYREEE (reference sequence). The CDR3 consists of 14 residues. The V end was cut by 4 bases, the J end by 6 bases, with 14 bases between.

The gene calls are TRBV27 and TRBJ2-2, with D unresolved. The V end was cut by 7 bases, the J end by 4 bases, with 13 bases between. CDR3 length: 14 amino acids. The germline V gene has CDR1 MNHEY and CDR2 SMNVEV (reference sequence). The CDR3, as DNA: TGTGCCAGCACACAGCACTCGACCACCGGGGAGCTGTTTTTT. This codes for CASTQHSTTGELFF.

J is TRBJ2-1 and V is TRBV7-3; no clear D gene. Germline CDR1 reads SGHTA; CDR2 reads FQGTGA. Trimming cost V 1 base and J 6 bases, with 10 bases left between them. The CDR3 contains 14 residues. The CDR3 spells CASSLNVWSNEQFF. The CDR3 region has the DNA TGTGCCAGCAGCTTAAATGTGTGGAGCAATGAGCAGTTCTTC.

This chain connects TRBV27 to TRBJ1-4; no clear D. CDR1 and CDR2 from the germline V gene are MNHEY and SMNVEV (reference sequence). V was trimmed by 0 bases and J by 6 bases, leaving 14 bases between them. The CDR3 sequence is 16 residues long. The CDR3 coding sequence is TGTGCCAGCAGTTTATCAATTTGGGGAGGAGATGAAAAACTGTTTTTT. This encodes CASSLSIWGGDEKLFF. Supplemented by reference TRBV27 and TRBJ1-4, the full variable domain reads EAQVTQNPRYLITVTGKKLTVTCSQNMNHEYMSWYRQDPGLGLRQIYYSMNVEVTDKGDVPEGYKVSRKEKRNFPLILESPSPNQTSLYFCASSLSIWGGDEKLFFGSGTQLSVL.

The J gene is TRBJ1-5, the V gene TRBV19; 7 positions agree with TRBD1. The CDR3 consists of 15 residues. Germline V CDR1 and CDR2: LNHDA, SQIVND (reference sequence). Unmatched junction bases numbered 12, after V lost 9 bases and J lost 4 bases. The CDR3 here is CASLHTGVGNQPQHF. In DNA form, the CDR3 reads TGTGCCAGCCTACATACAGGGGTAGGGAATCAGCCCCAGCATTTT.

The V call is TRBV9, the J call TRBJ1-4; D gene uncertain. Germline-derived CDR1 and CDR2 are SGDLS and YYNGEE. The CDR3 has 13 residues. V lost 1 base to trimming and J lost 4 bases, with 5 bases between them. The CDR3 DNA sequence: TGTGCCAGCAGCGTATCGGGTAATGAAAAACTGTTTTTT. Translated, it gives CASSVSGNEKLFF.

The V call is TRBV6-5, the J call TRBJ2-7, with 7 bases matching TRBD1. After removal of 4 bases from V and 1 base from J, the junction contained 7 bases not matched to a gene. Germline CDR1 reads MNHEY; CDR2 reads SVGAGI. The CDR3 loop spans 15 amino acids. CDR3 in amino acids: CASSLDRVSSYEQYF. Written as DNA, the CDR3 is TGTGCCAGCAGTTTAGACAGGGTATCGTCCTACGAGCAGTACTTC.

The rearrangement joins TRBV30 to TRBJ1-1; D possibly corresponds to TRBD1 (5 bases). The germline gives CDR1 GTSNPN, CDR2 SVGIG (reference sequence). V gave up 2 bases and J gave up 1 base, with 8 bases separating them. The CDR3 spans 13 residues. The CDR3, as DNA: TGTGCCTGGAGTATACAGGAGAACACTGAAGCTTTCTTT. The encoded protein is CAWSIQENTEAFF.

This clone was seen just once. This chain links TRBV11-2 with TRBJ2-7; 9 nucleotides agree with TRBD1. The germline gives CDR1 SGHAT, CDR2 FQNNGV. With 6 bases clipped from V and 3 bases from J, the junction kept 9 bases outside the gene matches. The CDR3 length is 15 residues. In DNA form, the CDR3 reads TGTGCCAGCAGTATCACGGGGACAGGGAGCTACGAGCAGTACTTC. Amino acid sequence: CASSITGTGSYEQYF.

The rearrangement uses TRBV9 and TRBJ1-6; 7 bases agree with TRBD1. Germline V gene lookup returns CDR1 SGDLS and CDR2 YYNGEE. V lost 4 bases and J lost 6; bases outside the gene matches: 10. This CDR3 is 16 amino acids long. The CDR3 protein is CASSPRDSTRNSPLHF. The CDR3 nucleotides read TGTGCCAGCAGCCCCCGGGACAGCACGCGTAATTCACCCCTCCACTTT.

The chain has TRBV10-3 and TRBJ1-1, with D possibly matching TRBD1 (6 bases). The CDR3 extends over 17 amino acids. V gave up 3 bases and J gave up 1 base, with 18 bases separating them. CDR1 is ENHRY and CDR2 is SYGVKD in the germline V gene. The CDR3 coding sequence is TGTGCCATCAGTGACCTAACAGGGCTTGGAAAGAACACTGAAGCTTTCTTT. The encoded protein is CAISDLTGLGKNTEAFF.

This rearrangement joins TRBV29-1 to TRBJ1-1; possible D gene TRBD1, 6 bases. Germline V gene lookup returns CDR1 SQVTM and CDR2 ANQGSEA. The CDR3 loop spans 13 amino acids. V was pared by 6 bases and J by 7 bases, with 18 bases between. The CDR3 nucleotides read TGCAGCGTCATGGGGGGGCCGGCTTATGAAGCTTTCTTT. Encoded protein: CSVMGGPAYEAFF.

This rearrangement joins TRBV19 to TRBJ1-5; TRBD1 matches 8 bases. J lost 3 bases, V lost 2 bases, and 3 bases had no gene match. This CDR3 is built from 15 residues. Germline V gives CDR1 LNHDA, CDR2 SQIVND (reference sequence). CDR3 DNA: TGTGCCAGTAGTATATGGGACAGGCCCAATCAGCCCCAGCATTTT. This codes for CASSIWDRPNQPQHF.